This T cell receptor (beta chain) was identified during a study of blood T cell repertoires in COVID-19. The overall study: Both acute and convalescent COVID-19 samples were obtained from the United States, Italy and Spain. The analysed material was cDNA or gDNA that came from T cells, B-cell-depleted T cells, or PBMCs.

The authors' processing: Amplification of reference gene primers was used by the study to estimate nucleated cell counts. The assay was immunoSEQ multiplex PCR, and TCRdb's table has in-frame clones only and misses some. That table gives V, J and clone size, and the DNA gave D and trimming. The sample shows about 190,000 clones, roughly 73% of them seen only once. The germline V and J ends were trimmed by 7 bases and 0 bases, with 17 bases remaining between them. The CDR3 runs 15 residues. Germline lookup yields CDR1 SQVTM and CDR2 ANQGSEA. This sequence originates from a woman older than 75 with active or convalescent COVID-19. The sequenced sample was peripheral blood. The chain uses TRBV29-1 and TRBJ2-3; tentative D call: TRBD2 (5 bases). As DNA, the CDR3 is TGCAGCGCTACTCCCGATTGGACTAGCACAGATACGCAGTATTTT. Translation: CSATPDWTSTDTQYF.